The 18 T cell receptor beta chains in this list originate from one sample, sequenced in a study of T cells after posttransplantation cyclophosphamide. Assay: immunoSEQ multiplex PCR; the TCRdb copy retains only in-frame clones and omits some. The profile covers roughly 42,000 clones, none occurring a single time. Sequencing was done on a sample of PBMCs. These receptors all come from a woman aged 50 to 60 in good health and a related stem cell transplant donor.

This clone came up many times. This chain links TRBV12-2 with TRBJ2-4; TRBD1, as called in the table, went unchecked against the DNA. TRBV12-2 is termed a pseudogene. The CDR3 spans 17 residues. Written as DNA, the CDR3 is TGTGCAAGTCGCTTAGCGGGCACGCAGGGGTATTGCAGCATTCAGTACTTC. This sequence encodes CASRLAGTQGYCSIQYF.

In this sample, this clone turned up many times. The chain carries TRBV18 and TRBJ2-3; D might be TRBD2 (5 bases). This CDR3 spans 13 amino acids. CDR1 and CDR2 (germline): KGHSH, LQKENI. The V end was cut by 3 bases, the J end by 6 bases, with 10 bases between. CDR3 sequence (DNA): TGTGCCAGCTCACCTGGACTGAAGGATACGCAGTATTTT. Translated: CASSPGLKDTQYF. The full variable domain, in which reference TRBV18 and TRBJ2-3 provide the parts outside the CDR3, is NAGVMQNPRHLVRRRGQEARLRCSPMKGHSHVYWYRQLPEEGLKFMVYLQKENIIDESGMPKERFSAEFPKEGPSILRIQQVVRGDSAAYFCASSPGLKDTQYFGPGTRLTVL.

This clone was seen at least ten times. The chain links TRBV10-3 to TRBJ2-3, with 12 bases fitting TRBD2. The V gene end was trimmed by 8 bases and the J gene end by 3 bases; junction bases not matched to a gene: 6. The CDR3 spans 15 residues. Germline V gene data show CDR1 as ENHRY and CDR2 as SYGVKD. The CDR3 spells CAIGNLAGGTDTQYF. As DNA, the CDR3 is TGTGCCATCGGCAACCTAGCGGGGGGGACAGATACGCAGTATTTT.

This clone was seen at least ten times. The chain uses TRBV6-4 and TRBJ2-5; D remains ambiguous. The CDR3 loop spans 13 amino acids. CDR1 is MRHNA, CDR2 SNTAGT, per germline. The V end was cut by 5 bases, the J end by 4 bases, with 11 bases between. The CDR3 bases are TGTGCCAGCAGTCAACAAGTTGGAGAGACCCAGTACTTC. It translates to CASSQQVGETQYF.

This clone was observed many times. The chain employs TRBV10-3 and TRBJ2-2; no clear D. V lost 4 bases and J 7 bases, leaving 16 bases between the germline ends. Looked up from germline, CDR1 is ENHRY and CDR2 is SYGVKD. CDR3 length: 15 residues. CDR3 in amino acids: CAISGPNLRGGELFF. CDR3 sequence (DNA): TGTGCCATCAGTGGGCCCAACCTCCGAGGCGGGGAGCTGTTTTTT.

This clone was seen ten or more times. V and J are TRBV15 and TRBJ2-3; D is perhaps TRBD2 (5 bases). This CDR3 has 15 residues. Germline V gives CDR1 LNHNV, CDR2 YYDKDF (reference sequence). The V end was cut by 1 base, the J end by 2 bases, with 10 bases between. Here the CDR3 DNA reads TGTGCCACCAGCAGAGGGGAGAGTCTCACAGATACGCAGTATTTT. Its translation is CATSRGESLTDTQYF.

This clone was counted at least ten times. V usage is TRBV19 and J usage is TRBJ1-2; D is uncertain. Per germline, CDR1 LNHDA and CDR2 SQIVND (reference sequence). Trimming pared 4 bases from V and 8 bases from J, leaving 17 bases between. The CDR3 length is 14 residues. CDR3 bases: TGTGCCAGTAGTAACCCAGGAGGGCGAGTAGGCTACACCTTC. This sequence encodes CASSNPGGRVGYTF.

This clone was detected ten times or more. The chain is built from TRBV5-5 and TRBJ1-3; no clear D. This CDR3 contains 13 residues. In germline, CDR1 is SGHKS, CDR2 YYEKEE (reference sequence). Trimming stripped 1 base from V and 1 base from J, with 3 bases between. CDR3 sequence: CASSLLSGNTIYF. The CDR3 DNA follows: TGTGCCAGCAGCTTGTTATCTGGAAACACCATATATTTT.

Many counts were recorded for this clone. The CDR3 spells CACRRQGIGELFF. The CDR3 DNA reads TGTGCCTGCCGGAGACAGGGGATCGGGGAGCTGTTTTTT. This rearrangement joins TRBV30 to TRBJ2-2; 8 positions match TRBD1. Losses at the gene ends were 6 bases for V and 7 bases for J; bases not matched to a gene: 7. The CDR3 length is 13 residues. Germline V gene lookup returns CDR1 GTSNPN and CDR2 SVGIG (reference sequence). Complete variable domain (other parts from reference TRBV30 and TRBJ2-2): SQTIHQWPATLVQPVGSPLSLECTVEGTSNPNLYWYRQAAGRGLQLLFYSVGIGQISSEVPQNLSASRPQDRQFILSSKKLLLSDSGFYLCACRRQGIGELFFGEGSRLTVL.

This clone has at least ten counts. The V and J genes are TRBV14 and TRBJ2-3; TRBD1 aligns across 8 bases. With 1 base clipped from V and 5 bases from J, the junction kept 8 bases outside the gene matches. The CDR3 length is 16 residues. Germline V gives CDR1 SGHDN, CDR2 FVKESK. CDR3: CASSQVRDRGLDTQYF. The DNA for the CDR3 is TGTGCCAGCAGCCAAGTCCGAGACAGGGGCCTAGATACGCAGTATTTT.

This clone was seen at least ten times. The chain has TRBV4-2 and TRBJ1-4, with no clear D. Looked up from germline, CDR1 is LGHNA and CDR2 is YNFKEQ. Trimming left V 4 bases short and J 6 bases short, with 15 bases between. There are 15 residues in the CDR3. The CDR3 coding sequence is TGTGCCAGCAGCCCATCCGGGCGGGAGTATGAAAAACTGTTTTTT. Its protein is CASSPSGREYEKLFF.

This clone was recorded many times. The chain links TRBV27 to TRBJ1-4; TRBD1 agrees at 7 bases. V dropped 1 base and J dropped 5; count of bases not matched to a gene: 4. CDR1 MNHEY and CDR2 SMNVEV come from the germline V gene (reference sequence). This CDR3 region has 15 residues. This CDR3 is CASSLWGTANEKLFF. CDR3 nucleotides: TGTGCCAGCAGTTTATGGGGGACAGCGAATGAAAAACTGTTTTTT.

The CDR3 loop reads CASEDEWGRGGVGRETQYF. The DNA for the CDR3 is TGTGCCAGCGAAGATGAGTGGGGGAGGGGAGGAGTAGGACGAGAGACCCAGTACTTC. The gene calls are TRBV7-2 and TRBJ2-5; TRBD2 agrees at 7 bases. With 8 bases clipped from V and 4 bases from J, the junction kept 25 bases outside the gene matches. The CDR3 has 19 amino acids. The germline V gene encodes CDR1 SGHTA and CDR2 FQGNSA. The whole variable domain, filled in from reference TRBV7-2 and TRBJ2-5, reads GAGVSQSPSNKVTEKGKDVELRCDPISGHTALYWYRQSLGQGLEFLIYFQGNSAPDKSGLPSDRFSAERTGGSVSTLTIQRTQQEDSAVYLCASEDEWGRGGVGRETQYFGPGTRLLVL.

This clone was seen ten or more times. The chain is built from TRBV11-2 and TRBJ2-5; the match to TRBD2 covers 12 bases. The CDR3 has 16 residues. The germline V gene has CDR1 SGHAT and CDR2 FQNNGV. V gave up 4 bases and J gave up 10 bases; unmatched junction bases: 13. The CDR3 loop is CASSSGLAGSRGIQYF. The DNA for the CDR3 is TGTGCCAGCAGCTCCGGACTAGCGGGGTCCCGGGGGATCCAGTACTTC.

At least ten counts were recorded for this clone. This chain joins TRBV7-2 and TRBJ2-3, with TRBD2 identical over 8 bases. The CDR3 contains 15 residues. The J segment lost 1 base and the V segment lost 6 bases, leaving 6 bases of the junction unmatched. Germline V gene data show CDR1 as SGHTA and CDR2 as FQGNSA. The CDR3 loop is CASRELAGRTDTQYF. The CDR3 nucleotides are TGTGCCAGCAGAGAGTTAGCGGGACGCACAGATACGCAGTATTTT.

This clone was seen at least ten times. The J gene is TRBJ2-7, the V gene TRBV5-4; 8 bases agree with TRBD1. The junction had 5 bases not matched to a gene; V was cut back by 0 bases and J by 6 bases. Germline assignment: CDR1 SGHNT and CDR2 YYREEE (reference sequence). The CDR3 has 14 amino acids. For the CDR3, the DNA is TGTGCCAGCAGCTTGGGGGGACAGGCGGGCGAGCAGTACTTC. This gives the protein CASSLGGQAGEQYF.

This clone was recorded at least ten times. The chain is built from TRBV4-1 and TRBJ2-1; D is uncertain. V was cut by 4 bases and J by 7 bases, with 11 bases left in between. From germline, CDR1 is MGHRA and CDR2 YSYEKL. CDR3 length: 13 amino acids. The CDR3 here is CASSRIPGNEQFF. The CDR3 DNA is TGCGCCAGCAGCCGTATTCCCGGGAATGAGCAGTTCTTC.

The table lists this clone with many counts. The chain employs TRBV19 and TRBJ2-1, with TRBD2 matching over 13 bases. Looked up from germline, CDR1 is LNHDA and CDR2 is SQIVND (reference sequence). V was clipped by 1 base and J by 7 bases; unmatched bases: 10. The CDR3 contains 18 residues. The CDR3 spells CASSIGGTSGVFWNEQFF. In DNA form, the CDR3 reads TGTGCCAGTAGTATAGGTGGGACTAGCGGGGTGTTCTGGAATGAGCAGTTCTTC.